This is a list of T cell receptor beta chains from one sample in a study of cytomegalovirus exposure and HLA in healthy donors. TCRdb keeps only in-frame clones here, not all; method: immunoSEQ multiplex PCR. The sample has under 200,000 clones, approximately 85% seen once. Sequencing input: PBMCs. These receptor sequences come from a woman aged 45-65 years in good health and CMV-seronegative. CDR3s include the opening cysteine and the closing phenylalanine or tryptophan. A D gene is named only where the DNA matches it firmly. Size values are once, few and many counts, or a class for expanded clones, and some rows have none.

d_call	v_call	clone_size	j_call	cdr3_aa	cdr3_nt
.	TRBV5-1	.	TRBJ2-2	CASSLDSAYTGELFF	TGCGCCAGCAGCTTGGATAGTGCATACACCGGGGAGCTGTTTTTT
.	TRBV15	.	TRBJ2-7	CATSRAETRSYEQYF	TGTGCCACCAGCAGGGCCGAGACTAGGTCCTACGAGCAGTACTTC
TRBD1	TRBV6-1	few	TRBJ1-6	CASSRDRTNSPLHF	TGTGCCAGCAGCCGGGACAGGACCAATTCACCCCTCCACTTT
TRBD1	TRBV5-8	.	TRBJ1-5	CASSLVGQGGQPQHF	TGTGCCAGCAGCTTGGTGGGACAGGGAGGGCAGCCCCAGCATTTT
.	TRBV15	.	TRBJ2-4	CATSRADRQNIQYF	TGTGCCACCAGCAGAGCCGACAGGCAAAACATTCAGTACTTC
.	TRBV27	.	TRBJ1-2	CASSWGGVNYGYTF	TGTGCCAGCAGTTGGGGGGGTGTGAACTATGGCTACACCTTC
TRBD1	TRBV20-1	.	TRBJ1-2	CSAYRGGYTF	TGCAGTGCTTACAGGGGGGGCTACACCTTC
.	TRBV18	.	TRBJ1-4	CASSQTELNEKLFF	TGTGCCAGCTCACAGACAGAGCTCAATGAAAAACTGTTTTTT
.	TRBV28	.	TRBJ2-3	CASSLGGQSSNQPQYF	TGTGCCAGCAGTTTGGGGGGACAGTCGAGCAATCAGCCCCAGTATTTT
TRBD2	TRBV7-6	.	TRBJ2-7	CASRPGTSGSYEQYF	TGTGCCAGCAGACCAGGGACTAGCGGGAGCTACGAGCAGTACTTC
.	TRBV19	.	TRBJ1-5	CASSTSAIYSNQPQHF	TGTGCCAGTAGTACGTCAGCGATTTATAGCAATCAGCCCCAGCATTTT
.	TRBV10-3	.	TRBJ2-7	CAARDMVPYEQYF	TGTGCCGCCCGGGATATGGTCCCCTACGAGCAGTACTTC
TRBD1	TRBV5-1	.	TRBJ2-7	CASSLGDRDAGEQYF	TGCGCCAGCAGCTTGGGGGACAGGGATGCGGGCGAGCAGTACTTC
.	TRBV19	.	TRBJ2-3	CASSIQGGTQYF	TGTGCCAGTAGTATCCAGGGAGGTACGCAGTATTTT
TRBD1	TRBV28	.	TRBJ2-1	CASSLLTGGQNEQFF	TGTGCCAGCAGTTTACTTACAGGGGGCCAGAATGAGCAGTTCTTC
TRBD1	TRBV6-1	.	TRBJ1-2	CASSEPDRVGYGYTF	TGTGCCAGCAGTGAACCGGACAGGGTGGGCTATGGCTACACCTTC
TRBD1	TRBV10-3	.	TRBJ2-5	CAISETGGGGETQYF	TGTGCCATCAGCGAAACAGGGGGCGGTGGGGAGACCCAGTACTTC
.	TRBV19	.	TRBJ2-3	CASQWRAHSTDTQYF	TGTGCCAGTCAGTGGAGAGCGCACAGCACAGATACGCAGTATTTT
TRBD1	TRBV15	.	TRBJ1-4	CATSRPETGGIEKLFF	TGTGCCACCAGCAGGCCCGAGACAGGGGGGATCGAAAAACTGTTTTTT
.	TRBV28	.	TRBJ2-7	CAHRGQGPPSYEQYF	TGTGCCCATCGTGGGCAGGGCCCACCCTCCTACGAGCAGTACTTC
TRBD2	TRBV9	.	TRBJ2-2	CASSVIAGEVAGELFF	TGTGCCAGCAGCGTAATAGCGGGAGAAGTCGCCGGGGAGCTGTTTTTT
.	TRBV4-1	.	TRBJ1-1	CASSQDETVNTEAFF	TGCGCCAGCAGCCAAGATGAGACAGTGAACACTGAAGCTTTCTTT
TRBD1	TRBV19	few	TRBJ1-4	CASRDRDEKLFF	TGTGCCAGCCGGGACAGGGATGAAAAACTGTTTTTT
.	TRBV7-2	.	TRBJ2-7	CASSNGQLYEQYF	TGTGCCAGCAGCAACGGACAGCTTTACGAGCAGTACTTC
.	TRBV29-1	.	TRBJ1-5	CSVAGKNQPQHF	TGCAGCGTTGCGGGGAAAAATCAGCCCCAGCATTTT
TRBD1	TRBV30	.	TRBJ1-2	CAGPDRGRGYTF	TGTGCCGGTCCAGACAGGGGTAGAGGCTACACCTTC
TRBD1	TRBV6-6	.	TRBJ1-4	CASSSGTGREKLFF	TGTGCCAGCAGTTCCGGGACAGGTCGTGAAAAACTGTTTTTT
TRBD2	TRBV5-6	.	TRBJ2-7	CASSLGLADEQYF	TGTGCCAGCAGCTTGGGGCTAGCGGACGAGCAGTACTTC
TRBD1	TRBV6-5	.	TRBJ2-7	CASSYDRVRRYEQYF	TGTGCCAGCAGTTACGACAGGGTTAGGAGATACGAGCAGTACTTC
TRBD1	TRBV15	few	TRBJ1-4	CATSRVEQGREKLFF	TGTGCCACCAGCAGAGTCGAACAGGGGAGGGAAAAACTGTTTTTT
.	TRBV18	.	TRBJ2-2	CASSPPGNTGELFF	TGTGCCAGCTCACCGCCGGGAAACACCGGGGAGCTGTTTTTT
TRBD2	TRBV28	.	TRBJ2-5	CASSSAGLAGGYQETQYF	TGTGCCAGCAGTTCCGCGGGACTAGCGGGAGGGTATCAAGAGACCCAGTACTTC
.	TRBV6-1	.	TRBJ1-2	CASSWGQGGGYTF	TGTGCCAGCAGTTGGGGGCAGGGCGGGGGCTACACCTTC
TRBD2	TRBV11-2	.	TRBJ2-1	CASSRLGLVYNEQFF	TGTGCCAGCAGCCGGCTGGGACTAGTGTACAATGAGCAGTTCTTC
TRBD1	TRBV5-1	once	TRBJ1-1	CASSYTRTDRDTEAFF	TGCGCCAGCAGCTACACTAGAACGGACAGGGATACTGAGGCTTTCTTT
TRBD2	TRBV28	.	TRBJ2-7	CASSLALFGSGSFALGLNEQYF	TGTGCCAGCAGTTTAGCCTTGTTTGGTAGCGGGAGTTTTGCTCTTGGTCTTAACGAGCAGTACTTC
.	TRBV19	.	TRBJ2-7	CASTSERPYEQYF	TGTGCCAGCACTTCAGAGAGGCCCTACGAGCAGTACTTC
TRBD1	TRBV19	.	TRBJ2-7	CASSPGDRGKYEQYF	TGTGCCAGTAGTCCCGGGGACAGGGGGAAATACGAGCAGTACTTC
TRBD1	TRBV19	.	TRBJ2-5	CASSFTGAETQYF	TGTGCCAGTAGCTTTACAGGGGCAGAGACCCAGTACTTC
.	TRBV2	.	TRBJ1-6	CASSGQFNSPLHF	TGTGCCAGCAGTGGGCAGTTCAATTCACCCCTCCACTTT
.	TRBV29-1	.	TRBJ1-1	CSVEGQGEAFF	TGCAGCGTTGAGGGCCAGGGAGAAGCTTTCTTT
TRBD2	TRBV7-2	.	TRBJ2-5	CASSFEGGTPETQYF	TGTGCCAGCAGCTTTGAGGGAGGGACCCCAGAGACCCAGTACTTC
TRBD1	TRBV27	.	TRBJ1-5	CASGQGAGQPQHF	TGTGCCAGCGGACAGGGGGCGGGCCAGCCCCAGCATTTT
.	TRBV6-5	.	TRBJ1-1	CASRQNTEAFF	TGTGCCAGCAGACAGAACACTGAAGCTTTCTTT
TRBD1	TRBV18	.	TRBJ1-1	CASSLSQGGMNTEAFF	TGTGCCAGCTCACTAAGTCAGGGGGGAATGAACACTGAAGCTTTCTTT
.	TRBV7-9	.	TRBJ1-5	CASSYTGQAQPQHF	TGTGCCAGCAGCTATACAGGGCAGGCTCAGCCCCAGCATTTT
.	TRBV6-5	.	TRBJ2-3	CASSYSNRGTDTQYF	TGTGCCAGCAGTTACTCGAACAGGGGCACAGATACGCAGTATTTT
.	TRBV14	.	TRBJ1-1	CASSQDGAALRNTEAFF	TGTGCCAGCAGCCAAGATGGAGCGGCACTCCGGAACACTGAAGCTTTCTTT
TRBD1	TRBV10-3	.	TRBJ2-2	CAISESSWDRGTTGELFF	TGTGCCATCAGTGAGTCGAGCTGGGACAGGGGGACGACCGGGGAGCTGTTTTTT
.	TRBV18	.	TRBJ2-1	CASSPRMAGNYNEQFF	TGTGCCAGCTCACCACGTATGGCAGGGAATTACAATGAGCAGTTCTTC
TRBD2	TRBV19	.	TRBJ2-1	CASSLAGGDEQFF	TGTGCCAGTAGTCTAGCGGGAGGTGATGAGCAGTTCTTC
TRBD2	TRBV15	.	TRBJ2-5	CATSREMVAGVGETQYF	TGTGCCACCAGCAGAGAAATGGTAGCGGGAGTGGGGGAGACCCAGTACTTC